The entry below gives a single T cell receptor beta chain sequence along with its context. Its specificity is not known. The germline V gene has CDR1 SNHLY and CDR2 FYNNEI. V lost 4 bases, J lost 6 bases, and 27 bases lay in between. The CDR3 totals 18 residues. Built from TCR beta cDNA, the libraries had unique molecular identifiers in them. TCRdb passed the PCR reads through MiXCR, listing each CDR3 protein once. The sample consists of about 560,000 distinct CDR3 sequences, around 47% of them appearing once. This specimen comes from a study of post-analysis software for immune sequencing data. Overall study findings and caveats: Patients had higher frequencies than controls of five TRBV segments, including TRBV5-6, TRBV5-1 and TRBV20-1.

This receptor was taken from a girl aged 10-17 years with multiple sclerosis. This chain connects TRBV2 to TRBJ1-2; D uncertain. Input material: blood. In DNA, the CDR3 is TGTGCCAGCAGTGTGCTTTCAGTTCACCCTTGGGGAGTACATGGCTACACCTTC. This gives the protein CASSVLSVHPWGVHGYTF.